The 21 T cell receptor beta chains below all came from one sample that was sequenced in a study of blood T cell repertoires in COVID-19. Sequencing was performed with immunoSEQ multiplex PCR; in TCRdb, only in-frame clones are kept and a portion is missing. The sample records about 250,000 clones, about 89% being singletons. Sequencing input: peripheral blood. Receptors originate from a woman aged 60-75 years who had recovered from COVID-19.

This chain uses TRBV19 with TRBJ2-4; 7 nucleotides match TRBD2. Trimming at V came to 3 bases and at J to 8 bases, leaving 10 bases not matched to a gene. CDR1 and CDR2 (germline): LNHDA, SQIVND (reference sequence). The length of the CDR3 is 15 residues. In nucleotides, the CDR3 is TGTGCCAGTAGTATGGCTACCGGGACTAACGACATTCAGTACTTC. Translated, it gives CASSMATGTNDIQYF.

The V call is TRBV6-2 or TRBV6-3, the J call TRBJ2-4, with 7 bases lining up with TRBD2. The ends lost 2 bases at V and 0 bases at J; junction bases unmatched: 4. This CDR3 is built from 16 residues. Germline CDR1 MNHEY, CDR2 SVGEGT. Written as DNA, the CDR3 is TGTGCCAGCAGTTACCGGGGGGAGCTAGCCAAAAACATTCAGTACTTC. Translating it yields CASSYRGELAKNIQYF.

V gene TRBV19 combines with J gene TRBJ2-7, with a weak D call TRBD2 (6 bases). Trimming pared 5 bases from V and 6 bases from J, leaving 17 bases between. Germline CDR1 is LNHDA and CDR2 is SQIVND (reference sequence). The CDR3 consists of 14 residues. Written as DNA, the CDR3 is TGTGCCAGTAGTTTCCGGGAGAAAGCTAGCGAGCAGTACTTC. This encodes CASSFREKASEQYF.

The chain couples TRBV3-1 (or the pseudogene TRBV3-2) to TRBJ1-1; tentative D call: TRBD1 (6 bases). The CDR3 covers 14 residues. Germline assignment: CDR1 LGHDT and CDR2 YNNKEL (reference sequence). V was shortened by 2 bases and J by 5 bases, with 12 bases between the two germline ends. The CDR3 sequence is CASSQNNRVTEAFF. The CDR3 DNA follows: TGTGCCAGCAGCCAAAACAACAGGGTTACTGAAGCTTTCTTT.

The rearrangement uses TRBV7-8 and TRBJ2-7, with 11 bases lining up with TRBD1. The CDR3 has 14 amino acids. J lost 5 bases, V lost 1 base, and 1 base had no gene match. Germline V gene sequence: CDR1 SGHVS, CDR2 FQNEAQ. CDR3 nucleotide sequence: TGTGCCAGCAGCTTAGGGACAGGGGGCCACGAGCAGTACTTC. Translated: CASSLGTGGHEQYF.

V and J are TRBV6-4 and TRBJ2-1, with 9 bases that match TRBD1. Germline-derived CDR1 and CDR2 are MRHNA and SNTAGT. V dropped 3 bases and J dropped 2; count of bases not matched to a gene: 8. This CDR3 is built from 17 residues. CDR3 loop: CASSESRTGDTYNEQFF. The CDR3 nucleotides read TGTGCCAGCAGTGAATCCCGGACAGGGGACACCTACAATGAGCAGTTCTTC.

The chain has TRBV12-3 or TRBV12-4 and TRBJ1-1; D gene unclear. The CDR3 extends over 12 amino acids. With 7 bases removed from V and 3 bases from J, the gap between germline ends came to 9 bases. In nucleotides, the CDR3 is TGTGCCAGCACCCCAGACTACACTGAAGCTTTCTTT. This sequence encodes CASTPDYTEAFF.

The genes are TRBV12-3 or TRBV12-4 and TRBJ2-1; 8 positions agree with TRBD2. The length of the CDR3 is 13 residues. V was clipped by 2 bases and J by 10 bases; unmatched bases: 4. This CDR3 reads CASSLLAGGEQFF. The DNA for the CDR3 is TGTGCCAGCAGTTTACTAGCGGGCGGCGAGCAGTTCTTC.

The V call is TRBV7-8, the J call TRBJ2-7; D is uncertain. Germline V gives CDR1 SGHVS, CDR2 FQNEAQ. This CDR3 is built from 13 residues. V was shortened by 2 bases and J by 3 bases, with 8 bases between the two germline ends. CDR3 DNA sequence: TGTGCCAGCAGCTTATTTACTTACTACGAGCAGTACTTC. This sequence encodes CASSLFTYYEQYF.

A few counts support this clone. V usage is TRBV3-1 (or the pseudogene TRBV3-2) and J usage is TRBJ2-1; 10 nucleotides align to TRBD2. V lost 4 bases to trimming and J lost 2 bases; unmatched junction nucleotides: 5. This CDR3 contains 16 residues. In germline, CDR1 is LGHDT, CDR2 YNNKEL (reference sequence). The CDR3 coding sequence is TGTGCCAGCAGCCGAAATAGCGGGGGGCCCTACAATGAGCAGTTCTTC. Amino acid sequence: CASSRNSGGPYNEQFF.

This clone has just one count. The chain is built from TRBV19 and TRBJ1-1; D not resolved. In germline, CDR1 is LNHDA, CDR2 SQIVND (reference sequence). The CDR3 is 12 residues long. Trimming removed 1 base at V and 7 bases at J, with 7 bases between. This CDR3 is CASSIGYSEAFF. CDR3 in DNA: TGTGCCAGTAGTATAGGTTACAGTGAAGCTTTCTTT. Complete variable domain (other parts from reference TRBV19 and TRBJ1-1): DGGITQSPKYLFRKEGQNVTLSCEQNLNHDAMYWYRQDPGQGLRLIYYSQIVNDFQKGDIAEGYSVSREKKESFPLTVTSAQKNPTAFYLCASSIGYSEAFFGQGTRLTVV.

J is TRBJ1-1 and V is TRBV9; possible D gene TRBD1, 6 bases. CDR1 is SGDLS, CDR2 YYNGEE, per germline. The CDR3 sequence is 15 residues long. Trimming removed 3 bases at V and 6 bases at J, with 18 bases between. CDR3 region: CASSGIQGWSPEAFF. In nucleotides, the CDR3 is TGTGCCAGCAGCGGCATTCAGGGGTGGAGTCCTGAAGCTTTCTTT.

The V gene is TRBV19, the J gene TRBJ1-5, with D uncertain. This CDR3 is built from 16 residues. V gave up 3 bases and J gave up 0 bases, with 12 bases separating them. Germline CDR1 is LNHDA and CDR2 is SQIVND (reference sequence). The CDR3 coding sequence is TGTGCCAGTAGTATCGGAGACCTCTTTAGCAATCAGCCCCAGCATTTT. It specifies CASSIGDLFSNQPQHF.

The chain has TRBV5-4 and TRBJ2-1; 9 nucleotides line up with TRBD1. The CDR3 is 15 residues long. The germline CDR1 and CDR2 sequences are SGHNT and YYREEE (reference sequence). Trimming cost V 3 bases and J 4 bases; bases outside gene matches: 5. CDR3 DNA: TGTGCCAGCAGCTCCGGACAGGGGAGGTACAATGAGCAGTTCTTC. Amino acid sequence: CASSSGQGRYNEQFF.

V is TRBV7-9 and J is TRBJ1-2; 11 bases are shared with TRBD1. This CDR3 is built from 14 residues. With 5 bases clipped from V and 7 bases from J, the junction kept 6 bases outside the gene matches. CDR1 is SEHNR and CDR2 is FQNEAQ in the germline V gene (reference sequence). CDR3 region: CASSPGQGVSGYTF. The DNA of the CDR3 is TGTGCCAGCAGCCCGGGACAGGGGGTTAGTGGCTACACCTTC.

There are a few counts of this clone. The rearrangement links TRBV28 to TRBJ1-2; D possibly corresponds to TRBD1 (5 bases). This CDR3 has 13 amino acids. Germline CDR1 and CDR2: MDHEN and SYDVKM. V dropped 6 bases and J dropped 2 bases, with 10 bases sitting between them. This CDR3 reads CASRWTRNYGYTF. The CDR3 coding sequence is TGTGCCAGCAGGTGGACACGAAACTATGGCTACACCTTC.

The V call is TRBV20-1, the J call TRBJ1-2, with D possibly matching TRBD1 (6 bases). Germline V CDR1 and CDR2: DFQATT, SNEGSKA (reference sequence). The V end was cut by 5 bases, the J end by 8 bases, with 12 bases between. The CDR3 extends over 11 amino acids. CDR3 amino acids: CSAQGNRGYTF. The CDR3 DNA is TGCAGTGCTCAGGGGAACAGGGGCTACACCTTC.

The gene calls are TRBV7-6 and TRBJ2-3, with 10 bases that match TRBD1. Germline V gene data show CDR1 as SGHVS and CDR2 as FNYEAQ. This CDR3 has 15 amino acids. V gave up 4 bases and J gave up 8 bases; unmatched junction bases: 9. DNA for the CDR3: TGTGCCAGCAGCTCCCGGGACAGGGGCCCGATTACGCAGTATTTT. Encoded protein: CASSSRDRGPITQYF. Complete variable domain (other parts from reference TRBV7-6 and TRBJ2-3): GAGVSQSPRYKVTKRGQDVALRCDPISGHVSLYWYRQALGQGPEFLTYFNYEAQQDKSGLPNDRFSAERPEGSISTLTIQRTEQRDSAMYRCASSSRDRGPITQYFGPGTRLTVL.

The rearrangement uses TRBV6-1 and TRBJ1-2; 7 positions agree with TRBD1. The length of the CDR3 is 15 residues. Germline V gene sequence: CDR1 MNHNS, CDR2 SASEGT. J was trimmed by 7 bases and V by 3 bases; bases with no gene match: 11. CDR3 nucleotide sequence: TGTGCCAGCAGTGACCGACAGGGCGGCCGATCTGGCTACACCTTC. Translating gives CASSDRQGGRSGYTF.

This chain links TRBV19 with TRBJ2-2; D remains ambiguous. The V and J ends lost 2 bases and 6 bases respectively, with 10 bases between them. CDR1 and CDR2 (germline): LNHDA, SQIVND (reference sequence). The CDR3 has 14 amino acids. In DNA form, the CDR3 reads TGTGCCAGTAGTATAATTAACCCGGCCGGGGAGCTGTTTTTT. Residues: CASSIINPAGELFF.

The chain has TRBV19 and TRBJ2-7; 7 bases agree with TRBD1. The length of the CDR3 is 13 residues. Trimming removed 4 bases from V and 5 bases from J; junction bases left unmatched: 5. Germline assignment: CDR1 LNHDA and CDR2 SQIVND (reference sequence). The CDR3 DNA is TGTGCCAGTAGTACGGGGACAGTAAACGAGCAGTACTTC. Its protein is CASSTGTVNEQYF. Combining the CDR3 with reference TRBV19 and TRBJ2-7 gives the whole variable domain DGGITQSPKYLFRKEGQNVTLSCEQNLNHDAMYWYRQDPGQGLRLIYYSQIVNDFQKGDIAEGYSVSREKKESFPLTVTSAQKNPTAFYLCASSTGTVNEQYFGPGTRLTVT.